This T cell receptor (beta chain) originates from a study of cytomegalovirus exposure and HLA in healthy donors. The PCR made use of 60 Vbeta and 13 Jbeta primers. Profiling relied on immunoSEQ multiplex PCR, and the TCRdb table lists in-frame clones only, not all of them. This sample carries some 110,000 clones, roughly 79% of them seen once, and the ten largest clones take around 6.1%. After removal of 2 bases from V and 0 bases from J, the junction contained 10 bases not matched to a gene. Germline V CDR1 and CDR2: MGHRA, YSYEKL. The CDR3 extends over 19 amino acids. This clone was seen only a few times.

The sequenced material came from PBMCs. The V and J genes are TRBV4-1 and TRBJ1-1, with 12 bases lining up with TRBD1. This sequence was found in a man aged 55 to 70 in good health and CMV-seropositive. This chain's CDR3 is CASSQWGRGTGGLNTEAFF. CDR3 nucleotide sequence: TGCGCCAGCAGCCAATGGGGCCGGGGGACAGGGGGCTTGAACACTGAAGCTTTCTTT.